This T cell receptor beta chain was found in a study of monozygotic twins with inflammatory bowel disease. General study points: For IBD, no single strong associated signal or clonotype was supported. Against healthy co-twins, IBD patients had lower TCRbeta diversity (measured by inverse Simpson).

In the case of this clonotype: The antigen remains unidentified.

The CDR3 spans 14 residues. Germline V lookup: CDR1 KGHDR, CDR2 SFDVKD. Template switching appended UMIs that held a 6-nucleotide sample barcode. Using the 5' RACE reads, TCRdb records one entry per CDR3 protein without DNA. The sample has roughly 170,000 distinct CDR3 sequences. V is TRBV24-1 and J is TRBJ2-5; TCRdb's D call, TRBD1, is unchecked because there is no DNA. The TCR originated in a human donor with ulcerative colitis or Crohn's disease, or a healthy co-twin of an affected twin (not recorded which). Sequenced material: blood. The CDR3 sequence is CATSRGGQYETQYF.